This TCR beta chain is from a study of blood T cell repertoires in COVID-19. Overall study: Some COVID-19 samples were acute and others convalescent; all came from the United States, Italy and Spain. Sources were T cells, B-cell-depleted T cells, or PBMCs; the material itself was cDNA or gDNA.

Authors' data handling: Amplified reference gene primers provided the basis for estimating nucleated cell counts. TCRdb's table, derived via immunoSEQ multiplex PCR, lists solely in-frame clones and lacks some. V and J calls and clone size follow that table, whereas D and trimming were derived from the DNA. The sample holds about 320,000 clones, 83% seen once. The TCR originated in a woman aged 45-65 years with acute or convalescent COVID-19. The sequenced sample consisted of peripheral blood.

DNA for the CDR3: TGTGCCAGCAGCCAAGAGGGACAGGGTCGGGAGCAGTTCTTC. It encodes CASSQEGQGREQFF. The V call is TRBV4-2, the J call TRBJ2-1; 9 nucleotides line up with TRBD1. Looked up from germline, CDR1 is LGHNA and CDR2 is YNFKEQ. J gave up 10 bases and V 0 bases, and 4 bases lay outside the gene matches. The CDR3 length is 14 residues.